Sequencing of this T cell receptor (beta chain) was carried out in a study of cytomegalovirus exposure and HLA in healthy donors. Study findings and constraints: Researchers catalogued roughly 150 TCR beta chains as cytomegalovirus-associated. A classifier reportedly called cytomegalovirus status with high sensitivity and specificity.

With 60 Vbeta and 13 Jbeta primers, the PCR was carried out. Measured with immunoSEQ multiplex PCR; TCRdb has only the in-frame clones, and not every one. Of roughly 250,000 clones listed, roughly 80% are singletons. CDR3 length equals 16 residues. Germline V gives CDR1 SGHNT, CDR2 YYREEE (reference sequence). Trimming removed 3 bases from V and 5 bases from J, with 20 bases in between. This clone was observed once. The antigen is not known. The specimen sequenced was PBMCs. The chain couples TRBV5-4 to TRBJ1-1; no reliable D call. The clonotype comes from a girl aged 2-10 years in good health and CMV-seronegative. In nucleotides, the CDR3 is TGTGCCAGCAGCTCTCTCGGTGACCAATCGAGGACTGAAGCTTTCTTT. Translated: CASSSLGDQSRTEAFF.